Below, 25 T cell receptor beta chains from the same sample are listed, as sequenced in a study of T cells after somatic rescue of genetic block. Sequenced by immunoSEQ multiplex PCR; TCRdb stores in-frame clones only, minus some. The table records approximately 78,000 clones, approximately 91% of them present only once. Sample: peripheral blood mononuclear cells (PBMCs). Receptor source: a man between 25 and 39 years old.

V is TRBV10-2 and J is TRBJ2-7; TRBD2 aligns across 7 bases. Germline CDR1 WSHSY, CDR2 SAAADI. The CDR3 loop spans 15 amino acids. The V and J ends lost 0 bases and 4 bases, in that order; junction bases with no gene match: 6. CDR3 protein: CASSESRAGRYEQYF. CDR3 bases: TGCGCCAGCAGTGAGTCACGAGCGGGAAGGTACGAGCAGTACTTC.

This chain joins TRBV7-9 and TRBJ2-1; D unresolved. This CDR3 is built from 13 residues. V lost 6 bases to trimming and J lost 12 bases, with 18 bases between them. Germline loops: CDR1 SEHNR, CDR2 FQNEAQ (reference sequence). The CDR3 is CASRIHLNDGQFF. The CDR3 DNA is TGTGCCAGCAGGATCCACCTCAATGACGGGCAGTTCTTC.

V is TRBV18 and J is TRBJ2-1; D is tentatively TRBD1 or TRBD2 (5 bases each). Trimming left V 0 bases short and J 3 bases short, with 12 bases between. Germline-derived CDR1 and CDR2 are KGHSH and LQKENI. There are 16 residues in the CDR3. Here the CDR3 reads CASSPPGPLGYNEQFF. CDR3 DNA: TGTGCCAGCTCACCACCGGGACCCCTTGGCTACAATGAGCAGTTCTTC. The full variable domain, its missing parts supplied by reference TRBV18 and TRBJ2-1, is NAGVMQNPRHLVRRRGQEARLRCSPMKGHSHVYWYRQLPEEGLKFMVYLQKENIIDESGMPKERFSAEFPKEGPSILRIQQVVRGDSAAYFCASSPPGPLGYNEQFFGPGTRLTVL.

The J gene is TRBJ2-7, the V gene TRBV18, with TRBD1 matching 10 bases. V lost 5 bases, J lost 3 bases, and 7 bases stayed unmatched. Germline CDR1 is KGHSH and CDR2 is LQKENI. This CDR3 comprises 15 residues. The CDR3 reads CASSATGTGVYEQYF. The DNA for the CDR3 is TGTGCCAGCTCAGCCACCGGGACAGGGGTCTACGAGCAGTACTTC.

This chain joins TRBV15 and TRBJ2-3; D is unresolved. Trimming pared 0 bases from V and 0 bases from J, leaving 7 bases between. The CDR3 loop spans 15 amino acids. Germline V gives CDR1 LNHNV, CDR2 YYDKDF (reference sequence). The CDR3 sequence is CATSRDGMSTDTQYF. The CDR3 nucleotides are TGTGCCACCAGCAGAGATGGGATGAGCACAGATACGCAGTATTTT.

The chain combines TRBV18 with TRBJ2-1; D might be TRBD2 (5 bases). The V gene lost 0 bases and the J gene lost 10 bases, with 10 bases spanning the gap. CDR1 is KGHSH, CDR2 LQKENI, per germline. This CDR3 contains 13 residues. The CDR3 is CASSPPTPGEQFF. In DNA, the CDR3 is TGTGCCAGCTCACCACCTACACCGGGGGAGCAGTTCTTC.

The rearrangement uses TRBV18 and TRBJ1-3; 7 positions agree with TRBD1. The CDR3 loop spans 17 amino acids. Germline V CDR1 and CDR2: KGHSH, LQKENI. The junction had 9 bases not matched to a gene; V was cut back by 3 bases and J by 1 base. The CDR3 sequence: CASSPGVPGGSGNTIYF. The CDR3 DNA follows: TGTGCCAGCTCACCCGGTGTTCCAGGGGGTTCTGGAAACACCATATATTTT.

The genes are TRBV6-1 and TRBJ1-4, with TRBD1 as a possible D gene (6 bases). V was cut by 5 bases and J by 6 bases, with 16 bases left in between. CDR3 length: 15 residues. Per germline, CDR1 MNHNS and CDR2 SASEGT. The CDR3 is CASSSRRGSDEKLFF. The CDR3 nucleotides are TGTGCCAGCAGTTCTCGCAGGGGTTCCGATGAAAAACTGTTTTTT.

The chain joins TRBV6-1 to TRBJ1-2; D gene uncertain. The V end was cut by 11 bases, the J end by 0 bases, with 10 bases between. The CDR3 consists of 12 residues. Germline CDR1 and CDR2: MNHNS and SASEGT. In DNA form, the CDR3 reads TGTGCCTTGTCTACCTCTAACTATGGCTACACCTTC. Encoded protein: CALSTSNYGYTF.

This sequence joins TRBV6-5 and TRBJ2-7, with TRBD1 identical over 12 bases. Trimming removed 6 bases from V and 3 bases from J; junction bases left unmatched: 3. The CDR3 is 14 amino acids. The V gene's germline CDR1 is MNHEY and CDR2 SVGAGI. DNA of the CDR3: TGTGCCAGCAGGGGGACAGGGGGCTTCTACGAGCAGTACTTC. Translation gives CASRGTGGFYEQYF.

This chain links TRBV7-6 with TRBJ2-5; TRBD1 might be the D (5 bases). The germline V and J ends were trimmed by 0 bases and 13 bases, with 15 bases remaining between them. This CDR3 has 13 amino acids. Germline assignment: CDR1 SGHVS and CDR2 FNYEAQ. The CDR3 reads CASSLADRAETYF. DNA for the CDR3: TGTGCCAGCAGCTTAGCAGACAGAGCCGAAACGTACTTC.

Only a few counts were recorded for this clone. The chain links TRBV11-2 to TRBJ1-1; D is perhaps TRBD1 (6 bases). Between the trimmed V and J ends, which lost 2 bases and 5 bases, there was a span of 24 bases. Germline lookup yields CDR1 SGHAT and CDR2 FQNNGV. The CDR3 has 18 amino acids. The CDR3 reads CASSLLRSPQGRKTEAFF. DNA for the CDR3: TGTGCCAGCAGCTTACTTCGTTCCCCCCAGGGGCGTAAAACTGAAGCTTTCTTT. Filled out from reference TRBV11-2 and TRBJ1-1, the complete variable domain reads EAGVAQSPRYKIIEKRQSVAFWCNPISGHATLYWYQQILGQGPKLLIQFQNNGVVDDSQLPKDRFSAERLKGVDSTLKIQPAKLEDSAVYLCASSLLRSPQGRKTEAFFGQGTRLTVV.

This clone was seen once. V usage is TRBV25-1 and J usage is TRBJ2-5; TRBD2 agrees at 7 bases. The CDR3 sequence is 14 residues long. Germline CDR1 reads MGHDK; CDR2 reads SYGVNS. Trimming took 6 bases from V and 2 from J; bases not matched to a gene: 6. CDR3 nucleotide sequence: TGTGCCAGCAGCACACACGGGGGGCAAGAGACCCAGTACTTC. Its translation is CASSTHGGQETQYF.

The chain couples TRBV7-2 to TRBJ1-2; no firm D call. The germline gives CDR1 SGHTA, CDR2 FQGNSA. The CDR3 covers 14 residues. V was cut by 2 bases and J by 0 bases, with 7 bases left in between. The CDR3: CASSLSGANYGYTF. CDR3 sequence (DNA): TGTGCCAGCAGCTTATCTGGGGCTAACTATGGCTACACCTTC.

The chain employs TRBV6-5 and TRBJ2-7; 7 positions agree with TRBD1. V trimming: 8 bases; J trimming: 3 bases; junction bases outside the gene matches: 4. From germline, CDR1 is MNHEY and CDR2 SVGAGI. The CDR3 covers 12 residues. CDR3 in amino acids: CASSGDSYEQYF. CDR3 bases: TGTGCCAGCTCAGGGGACAGCTACGAGCAGTACTTC.

This clone was seen once. This chain joins TRBV6-5 and TRBJ1-2; 7 positions agree with TRBD1. The CDR3 consists of 14 residues. The trim removed 6 bases at V and 1 base at J, leaving 5 bases unmatched. Germline assignment: CDR1 MNHEY and CDR2 SVGAGI. This CDR3 reads CASSRDSFNYGYTF. The CDR3 DNA reads as TGTGCCAGCAGCCGGGACAGCTTTAACTATGGCTACACCTTC.

The chain links TRBV11-3 to TRBJ2-2; D is unclear. This CDR3 has 12 amino acids. V lost 1 base to trimming and J lost 6 bases, with 3 bases between them. From germline, CDR1 is SGHNT and CDR2 YENEEA. CDR3 sequence: CASSLGSGELFF. Written as DNA, the CDR3 is TGTGCCAGCAGCTTAGGGTCCGGGGAGCTGTTTTTT.

The CDR3 DNA reads TGTGCCAGTAGGGAACACGGACAGGGCGATACGCAGTATTTT. Translated: CASREHGQGDTQYF. The chain is built from TRBV19 and TRBJ2-3, with 8 positions matching TRBD1. CDR3 length: 14 amino acids. The germline CDR1 and CDR2 sequences are LNHDA and SQIVND (reference sequence). Unmatched junction bases numbered 8, after V lost 6 bases and J lost 6 bases. Using reference TRBV19 and TRBJ2-3 for the parts outside the CDR3, the full variable domain is DGGITQSPKYLFRKEGQNVTLSCEQNLNHDAMYWYRQDPGQGLRLIYYSQIVNDFQKGDIAEGYSVSREKKESFPLTVTSAQKNPTAFYLCASREHGQGDTQYFGPGTRLTVL.

The V gene is TRBV19, the J gene TRBJ2-6; no reliable D call. The V end lost 4 bases, the J end lost 0 bases, and 7 bases lay between the germline ends. Germline CDR1 is LNHDA and CDR2 is SQIVND (reference sequence). The CDR3 extends over 15 amino acids. CDR3 nucleotides: TGTGCCAGTAGTAATCTGGACTCTGGGGCCAACGTCCTGACTTTC. Encoded protein: CASSNLDSGANVLTF.

This chain joins TRBV29-1 and TRBJ2-7, with D possibly matching TRBD2 (5 bases). Germline loops: CDR1 SQVTM, CDR2 ANQGSEA. The CDR3 contains 14 residues. The V and J ends lost 6 bases and 3 bases respectively, with 18 bases between them. CDR3 loop: CSVVPRERLYEQYF. The DNA of the CDR3 is TGCAGCGTAGTTCCCCGGGAACGTCTCTACGAGCAGTACTTC.

The chain uses TRBV7-8 and TRBJ1-5, with 10 nucleotides matching TRBD1. J was trimmed by 0 bases and V by 7 bases; bases with no gene match: 9. CDR3 size: 17 residues. The germline V gene encodes CDR1 SGHVS and CDR2 FQNEAQ. The CDR3 loop reads CASIPDRGFNSNQPQHF. The CDR3 DNA reads TGTGCCAGCATCCCGGACAGGGGGTTCAATAGCAATCAGCCCCAGCATTTT.

The chain carries TRBV28 and TRBJ1-4; TRBD1 is a possible D gene (5 bases). Germline CDR1 MDHEN, CDR2 SYDVKM. The CDR3 totals 16 residues. Trimming pared 2 bases from V and 4 bases from J, leaving 14 bases between. The CDR3 is CASSLNPSDSNEKLFF. CDR3 nucleotides: TGTGCCAGCAGTTTAAACCCTTCCGACAGTAATGAAAAACTGTTTTTT.

The chain employs TRBV11-2 and TRBJ1-3; the match to TRBD1 covers 9 bases. J gave up 6 bases and V 0 bases, and 9 bases lay outside the gene matches. The V gene's germline CDR1 is SGHAT and CDR2 FQNNGV. The CDR3 is 17 amino acids. Written as DNA, the CDR3 is TGTGCCAGCAGCTTAGATCCGGGACAGGGATCTAAAAACACCATATATTTT. This sequence encodes CASSLDPGQGSKNTIYF. Full variable domain (outside the CDR3, taken from reference TRBV11-2 and TRBJ1-3): EAGVAQSPRYKIIEKRQSVAFWCNPISGHATLYWYQQILGQGPKLLIQFQNNGVVDDSQLPKDRFSAERLKGVDSTLKIQPAKLEDSAVYLCASSLDPGQGSKNTIYFGEGSWLTVV.

The CDR3 protein is CASSDTGTASYEQYF. The DNA for the CDR3 is TGCGCCAGCAGCGATACCGGGACAGCCTCCTACGAGCAGTACTTC. The chain carries TRBV4-1 and TRBJ2-7, with 7 bases aligning to TRBD1. V gave up 5 bases and J gave up 0 bases; unmatched junction bases: 7. This CDR3 spans 15 amino acids. Germline V gives CDR1 MGHRA, CDR2 YSYEKL.

The count of this clone is one. The chain uses TRBV2 and TRBJ1-5; 7 bases align to TRBD1. The CDR3 totals 16 residues. The trim removed 3 bases at V and 3 bases at J, leaving 8 bases unmatched. The germline V gene encodes CDR1 SNHLY and CDR2 FYNNEI. The CDR3: CASSDGQGGNNQPQHF. In DNA, the CDR3 is TGTGCCAGCAGTGATGGGCAGGGGGGTAACAATCAGCCCCAGCATTTT.